The 17 T cell receptor beta chains below were found in one sample sequenced in a study of blood T cell repertoires in COVID-19. TCRdb's table, derived via immunoSEQ multiplex PCR, lists solely in-frame clones and lacks some. The table lists some 150,000 clones, over 70% of them singletons. The specimen sequenced was PBMCs or T cells enriched from blood (not recorded which). These TCRs come from a woman between 45 and 65 years old in a cohort exposed to, infected with or recovered from COVID-19 (not recorded which).

This chain links TRBV19 with TRBJ1-4, with a tentative D call TRBD1 (5 bases). Germline V gene data show CDR1 as LNHDA and CDR2 as SQIVND (reference sequence). This CDR3 comprises 15 residues. V shed 6 bases and J shed 5 bases, with 16 bases lying between them. This CDR3 reads CASSQTGVLNEKLFF. CDR3 DNA sequence: TGTGCCAGTAGCCAGACGGGGGTCCTGAATGAAAAACTGTTTTTT.

This sequence joins TRBV7-2 and TRBJ1-4; D uncertain. Germline values: CDR1 SGHTA, CDR2 FQGNSA. The CDR3 covers 12 residues. With 5 bases removed from V and 3 bases from J, the gap between germline ends came to 4 bases. DNA of the CDR3: TGTGCCAGCAGCCTACCTAATGAAAAACTGTTTTTT. This sequence encodes CASSLPNEKLFF.

V usage is TRBV19 and J usage is TRBJ1-1, with 8 bases matching TRBD1. J was trimmed by 10 bases and V by 3 bases; bases with no gene match: 10. The CDR3 contains 14 residues. Per germline, CDR1 LNHDA and CDR2 SQIVND (reference sequence). CDR3 in amino acids: CASSIGTGLRVAFF. For the CDR3, the DNA is TGTGCCAGTAGTATCGGGACAGGTCTTCGAGTAGCTTTCTTT.

The rearrangement links TRBV2 to TRBJ2-5; D unresolved. The V end was cut by 2 bases, the J end by 5 bases, with 12 bases between. The CDR3 spans 14 residues. Germline values: CDR1 SNHLY, CDR2 FYNNEI. The DNA of the CDR3 is TGTGCCAGCAGTGAAACTCTCGCGATGGAGACCCAGTACTTC. This encodes CASSETLAMETQYF.

The chain employs TRBV12-2 and TRBJ1-5; the D call TRBD1 from the table was never checked on the DNA. TRBV12-2 is deemed a pseudogene. CDR3 length: 14 residues. This CDR3 is CASRLNRGNQPQHF. In DNA form, the CDR3 reads TGTGCAAGTCGCTTAAACAGGGGAAATCAGCCCCAGCATTTT.

The chain uses TRBV3-1 (or the pseudogene TRBV3-2) and TRBJ1-5; D not resolved. The CDR3 consists of 14 residues. V was shortened by 1 base and J by 1 base, with 5 bases between the two germline ends. Germline lookup yields CDR1 LGHDT and CDR2 YNNKEL (reference sequence). Here the CDR3 DNA reads TGTGCCAGCAGCCAAGGGAGAAGCAATCAGCCCCAGCATTTT. The encoded protein is CASSQGRSNQPQHF.

The chain combines TRBV30 with TRBJ1-6; D is ambiguous. The V end lost 3 bases, the J end lost 7 bases, and 7 bases lay between the germline ends. Germline CDR1 reads GTSNPN; CDR2 reads SVGIG (reference sequence). The CDR3 is made up of 12 amino acids. CDR3 residues: CAWRAANSPLHF. CDR3 coding DNA: TGTGCCTGGAGGGCCGCCAATTCACCCCTCCACTTT. The entire variable domain, with the rest obtained from reference TRBV30 and TRBJ1-6, is as follows: SQTIHQWPATLVQPVGSPLSLECTVEGTSNPNLYWYRQAAGRGLQLLFYSVGIGQISSEVPQNLSASRPQDRQFILSSKKLLLSDSGFYLCAWRAANSPLHFGNGTRLTVT.

This chain connects TRBV5-4 to TRBJ2-5; 15 nucleotides agree with TRBD2. Trimming cost V 4 bases and J 2 bases; bases outside gene matches: 9. Germline CDR1 SGHNT, CDR2 YYREEE (reference sequence). The CDR3 length is 18 residues. CDR3 bases: TGTGCCAGCAGCCCGGGACTAGCGGGGGGTCAATTACAAGAGACCCAGTACTTC. It is translated as CASSPGLAGGQLQETQYF.

The V and J genes are TRBV5-4 and TRBJ1-1; TRBD1 matches at 7 bases. The germline CDR1 and CDR2 sequences are SGHNT and YYREEE (reference sequence). CDR3 size: 15 residues. Trimming cost V 0 bases and J 2 bases; bases outside gene matches: 4. Here the CDR3 reads CASSLGYRGNTEAFF. The CDR3 DNA sequence: TGTGCCAGCAGCTTGGGGTACAGGGGCAACACTGAAGCTTTCTTT.

V usage is TRBV2 and J usage is TRBJ1-1; D is perhaps TRBD1 (5 bases). The length of the CDR3 is 15 residues. Germline loops: CDR1 SNHLY, CDR2 FYNNEI. V lost 1 base and J lost 4, with 13 bases in between. CDR3 nucleotide sequence: TGTGCCAGCAGTGAAGGGAGGGCGGGGGGCACTGAAGCTTTCTTT. Amino acid sequence: CASSEGRAGGTEAFF.

The V gene is TRBV19, the J gene TRBJ2-7; D may be TRBD2 (5 bases). Trimming cost V 6 bases and J 1 base, with 13 bases left between them. Germline V gene sequence: CDR1 LNHDA, CDR2 SQIVND (reference sequence). The CDR3 length is 14 residues. In DNA form, the CDR3 reads TGTGCCAGTAGCTTTCGGGGTGCGTCCTACGAGCAGTACTTC. This translates into CASSFRGASYEQYF. Full variable domain (remainder filled in from reference TRBV19 and TRBJ2-7): DGGITQSPKYLFRKEGQNVTLSCEQNLNHDAMYWYRQDPGQGLRLIYYSQIVNDFQKGDIAEGYSVSREKKESFPLTVTSAQKNPTAFYLCASSFRGASYEQYFGPGTRLTVT.

The rearrangement joins TRBV11-2 to TRBJ1-6; 7 nucleotides align to TRBD1. Germline loops: CDR1 SGHAT, CDR2 FQNNGV. The V gene end was trimmed by 4 bases and the J gene end by 10 bases; junction bases not matched to a gene: 10. The CDR3 contains 15 residues. CDR3 amino acids: CASSSPTGRGSPLHF. CDR3 nucleotide sequence: TGTGCCAGCAGCTCACCGACAGGGCGGGGATCACCCCTCCACTTT.

V usage is TRBV29-1 and J usage is TRBJ1-5; D gene ambiguous. The CDR3 totals 13 residues. Trimming removed 7 bases from V and 0 bases from J, with 10 bases in between. CDR1 and CDR2 (germline): SQVTM, ANQGSEA. The CDR3 reads CSARSDSNQPQHF. The CDR3 DNA sequence: TGCAGCGCCCGCAGCGATAGCAATCAGCCCCAGCATTTT. Complete variable domain (other parts from reference TRBV29-1 and TRBJ1-5): SAVISQKPSRDICQRGTSLTIQCQVDSQVTMMFWYRQQPGQSLTLIATANQGSEATYESGFVIDKFPISRPNLTFSTLTVSNMSPEDSSIYLCSARSDSNQPQHFGDGTRLSIL.

The chain uses TRBV18 and TRBJ1-2, with unresolved D. Germline lookup yields CDR1 KGHSH and CDR2 LQKENI. The V gene lost 3 bases and the J gene lost 2 bases, with 13 bases spanning the gap. This CDR3 has 15 residues. Here the CDR3 reads CASSPEAAPNYGYTF. CDR3 sequence (DNA): TGTGCCAGCTCACCGGAGGCAGCGCCCAACTATGGCTACACCTTC.

The DNA of the CDR3 is TGTGCCAGCAGCTTGAGTCCAGGCTCTGGAAACACCATATATTTT. Protein sequence: CASSLSPGSGNTIYF. The rearrangement uses TRBV7-2 and TRBJ1-3; D is undetermined. The CDR3 covers 15 residues. The germline V gene encodes CDR1 SGHTA and CDR2 FQGNSA. V gave up 3 bases and J gave up 0 bases, with 9 bases separating them.

This chain uses TRBV9 with TRBJ2-2; D unresolved. The germline CDR1 and CDR2 sequences are SGDLS and YYNGEE. The CDR3 has 13 amino acids. The V gene lost 0 bases and the J gene lost 5 bases, with 5 bases spanning the gap. The chain's CDR3 is CASSVAGTGELFF. Written as DNA, the CDR3 is TGTGCCAGCAGCGTAGCCGGGACCGGGGAGCTGTTTTTT.

The chain combines TRBV10-3 with TRBJ2-3; 7 bases are a match to TRBD2. The germline gives CDR1 ENHRY, CDR2 SYGVKD. The CDR3 is 13 amino acids. With V trimmed by 8 bases and J by 4 bases, 6 bases remained unmatched. The CDR3 region is CAIASGEADTQYF. CDR3 nucleotides: TGTGCCATCGCGAGCGGGGAGGCAGATACGCAGTATTTT.